A selection of T cell receptor beta chains follows, all from one sample in a study of T cells in localized non-small cell lung cancer. Produced via immunoSEQ multiplex PCR; TCRdb's table is partial and in-frame only. Altogether roughly 3,500 clones are present, around 24% being singletons, with the ten largest covering over 15%. The sequenced sample was lung tumor tissue, obtained before any cancer treatment. These receptors were obtained from a man aged 40 to 70 with stage II squamous cell lung carcinoma. Each CDR3 is given with its conserved first and last residue. The D gene is left open where the match is weak. A clone size is listed for some rows: how often the clone was seen (once, few, many), or a class if it is expanded.

>TRBJ1-4|TRBD1|TRBV29-1|few
TGCAGCGTTAGGGACAGGGGGCGTGCAGGCGAAAAACTGTTTTTT
CSVRDRGRAGEKLFF
>TRBJ2-1|.|TRBV11-3|.
TGTGCCAGCAGCCCACGACTGAGCTCCTACAATGAGCAGTTCTTC
CASSPRLSSYNEQFF
>TRBJ2-3|TRBD2|TRBV10-1|.
TGCGCCAGCAGTGGTAGACTAGCGGGGCACACAGATACGCAGTATTTT
CASSGRLAGHTDTQYF
>TRBJ2-7|.|TRBV10-2|.
TGCGCCAGCGGGGAAGGAATCTACGAGCAGTACTTC
CASGEGIYEQYF
>TRBJ1-5|.|TRBV11-3|large
TGTGCCAGCAGCGACGGCCGACAGGCTATTCAGCCCCAGCATTTT
CASSDGRQAIQPQHF
>TRBJ1-6|TRBD1|TRBV11-3|few
TGTGCCAGCAGCCCAGGACAGGGGGCCGGTGGTTCACCCCTCCACTTT
CASSPGQGAGGSPLHF
>TRBJ2-1|TRBD2|TRBV6-8|.
TGTGCCAGCAGTTTGCTAGCGGGGGATTACTACAATGAGCAGTTCTTC
CASSLLAGDYYNEQFF
>TRBJ2-2|.|TRBV5-1|.
TGCGCCAGCAGCCTGGCGGCGGGGCTGGTCGGGGAGCTGTTTTTT
CASSLAAGLVGELFF
>TRBJ2-7|.|TRBV28|medium-sized
TGTGCCAGCAGTTTAAGGGAAACTCCCTACGAGCAGTACTTC
CASSLRETPYEQYF
>TRBJ2-7|TRBD1|TRBV12-5|medium-sized
TGTGCTAGTGGTTTGGGACAGGGGAGATACGAGCAGTACTTC
CASGLGQGRYEQYF
>TRBJ1-3|.|TRBV11-3|medium-sized
TGTGCCAGCAGCTTATTCGGAGACTCTGGAAACACCATATATTTT
CASSLFGDSGNTIYF
>TRBJ2-7|.|TRBV29-1|medium-sized
TGCAGCGTTGTGGGTGTGAGAGGGTACGAGCAGTACTTC
CSVVGVRGYEQYF